The 24 T cell receptor beta chains below come from one sample, sequenced in a study of cytomegalovirus exposure and HLA in healthy donors (dated by TCRdb to about 2017). The library was prepared using the immunoSEQ multiplex PCR assay. The multiplex PCR relied on a mix of 60 forward primers for TCR Vbeta segments and 13 reverse primers for TCR Jbeta segments. Imported from immuneACCESS, the table was reduced by TCRdb to in-frame sequences with V and J called. These copies leave out some clones; in studies compared against another copy, an unresolved V gene accounts for under half, and the cause of the remainder is not known. The sample records around 110,000 clones, approximately 70% of which are singletons. Clones ranked in the top ten supply 0.6% to 1% of the sample. The specimen sequenced was PBMCs. Source of these receptors: a boy under 18 in good health and CMV-seronegative.

This clone was seen repeatedly, ten times or more. The J gene is TRBJ2-7, the V gene TRBV5-8; 8 bases are a match to TRBD1. The CDR3 runs 13 residues. Germline trimming cut 1 base from V and 4 bases from J; bases unmatched to any gene: 1. CDR1 SGHTS and CDR2 YDEGEE come from the germline V gene. The CDR3 spells CASSLQGAYEQYF. The CDR3 region has the DNA TGTGCCAGCAGCTTGCAGGGGGCTTACGAGCAGTACTTC.

The rearrangement joins TRBV2 to TRBJ1-5; TRBD1 agrees at 7 bases. Per germline, CDR1 SNHLY and CDR2 FYNNEI. The CDR3 spans 16 residues. The V gene end was trimmed by 6 bases and the J gene end by 8 bases; junction bases not matched to a gene: 16. The CDR3 coding sequence is TGTGCCAGCAGAGAGGACAGGTCGATGAGCCTCAAGCCCCAGCATTTT. Protein: CASREDRSMSLKPQHF.

This clone was counted a few times. The rearrangement joins TRBV28 to TRBJ1-5; D unclear. This CDR3 spans 15 amino acids. Per the germline V gene, CDR1 is MDHEN and CDR2 is SYDVKM. V was pared by 5 bases and J by 2 bases, with 13 bases between. The CDR3 protein is CASSLENDGNQPQHF. CDR3 nucleotide sequence: TGTGCCAGCAGTCTTGAGAATGATGGCAATCAGCCCCAGCATTTT.

The chain combines TRBV11-3 with TRBJ2-7; 10 bases agree with TRBD1. With V trimmed by 6 bases and J by 2 bases, 7 bases remained unmatched. The CDR3 runs 15 residues. Germline-derived CDR1 and CDR2 are SGHNT and YENEEA. This CDR3 is CASSFRDRGTYEQYF. The CDR3, as DNA: TGTGCCAGCAGTTTCCGGGACAGGGGTACCTACGAGCAGTACTTC.

A single count supports this clone. Other DNA variants within this sample encode the same CDR3. The chain links TRBV5-6 to TRBJ1-5; D is ambiguous. Trimming left V 0 bases short and J 7 bases short, with 8 bases between. The V gene's germline CDR1 is SGHDT and CDR2 YYEEEE. This CDR3 spans 13 amino acids. The CDR3 DNA follows: TGTGCCAGCAGCTTGGCCGCGCGACAGCCCCAGCATTTT. It encodes CASSLAARQPQHF.

The chain carries TRBV11-2 and TRBJ2-1; TRBD2 is a possible D gene (5 bases). Trimming stripped 5 bases from V and 2 bases from J, with 16 bases between. There are 16 residues in the CDR3. Germline assignment: CDR1 SGHAT and CDR2 FQNNGV. This chain's CDR3 is CASSDVARVPYNEQFF. The DNA of the CDR3 is TGTGCCAGCAGCGACGTAGCGCGGGTGCCCTACAATGAGCAGTTCTTC.

The sample holds a few counts of this clone. The chain combines TRBV6-1 with TRBJ1-1; D not certain. Germline V gene data show CDR1 as MNHNS and CDR2 as SASEGT. V gave up 6 bases and J gave up 0 bases, with 5 bases separating them. This CDR3 is built from 12 residues. CDR3 sequence: CASRQMNTEAFF. Written as DNA, the CDR3 is TGTGCCAGCAGACAAATGAACACTGAAGCTTTCTTT.

This chain connects TRBV5-1 to TRBJ1-4; the match to TRBD1 covers 8 bases. Germline V lookup: CDR1 SGHRS, CDR2 YFSETQ. V dropped 4 bases and J dropped 6; count of bases not matched to a gene: 14. The CDR3 extends over 17 amino acids. For the CDR3, the DNA is TGCGCCAGCAGCCGGAGGTCAGGGGGCACTGGCGATGAAAAACTGTTTTTT. Protein: CASSRRSGGTGDEKLFF.

This clone appeared once. The chain recombines TRBV15 with TRBJ1-6; D is unclear. The CDR3 has 14 amino acids. V lost 0 bases, J lost 13 bases, and 13 bases lay in between. The germline V gene has CDR1 LNHNV and CDR2 YYDKDF (reference sequence). This CDR3 reads CATSRDRTMVPLHF. In DNA, the CDR3 is TGTGCCACCAGCAGAGACAGAACCATGGTGCCCCTCCACTTT.

This chain's CDR3 is CASSQGQGNWYYGYTF. CDR3 DNA: TGCGCCAGCAGCCAGGGACAGGGAAATTGGTACTATGGCTACACCTTC. The V and J genes are TRBV5-1 and TRBJ1-2; TRBD1 matches at 9 bases. Germline V lookup: CDR1 SGHRS, CDR2 YFSETQ. This CDR3 has 16 residues. The ends lost 4 bases at V and 3 bases at J; junction bases unmatched: 10.

The rearrangement joins TRBV10-3 to TRBJ2-1; 7 bases fit TRBD1. J gave up 1 base and V 7 bases, and 4 bases lay outside the gene matches. The CDR3 runs to 14 residues. Per germline, CDR1 ENHRY and CDR2 SYGVKD. The CDR3 DNA reads as TGTGCCATCAACACAGGGGCGTCCTACAATGAGCAGTTCTTC. Its translation is CAINTGASYNEQFF.

V gene TRBV27 combines with J gene TRBJ2-1; TRBD2 matches at 12 bases. With 7 bases clipped from V and 9 bases from J, the junction kept 13 bases outside the gene matches. There are 16 residues in the CDR3. Germline V gene data show CDR1 as MNHEY and CDR2 as SMNVEV (reference sequence). CDR3 DNA: TGTGCCAGCACCCCTCACCCTAGCGGGGGGGCTGGTGAGCAGTTCTTC. Translation: CASTPHPSGGAGEQFF.

The chain carries TRBV28 and TRBJ2-1, with TRBD2 matching 7 bases. Germline-derived CDR1 and CDR2 are MDHEN and SYDVKM. This CDR3 has 15 amino acids. Germline trimming cut 6 bases from V and 8 bases from J; bases unmatched to any gene: 13. In DNA, the CDR3 is TGTGCCAGCAGCTCAGCGGGGATCGAGCCGGATGAGCAGTTCTTC. Encoded protein: CASSSAGIEPDEQFF.

This chain joins TRBV2 and TRBJ1-2, with 7 bases that match TRBD1. The germline V gene encodes CDR1 SNHLY and CDR2 FYNNEI. This CDR3 spans 13 amino acids. With V trimmed by 10 bases and J by 0 bases, 5 bases remained unmatched. The CDR3 protein is CATQGEANYGYTF. CDR3 nucleotide sequence: TGTGCCACCCAGGGGGAAGCTAACTATGGCTACACCTTC.

This clone was picked up a small number of times. The chain has TRBV7-9 and TRBJ1-1, with 9 bases that match TRBD1. The CDR3 has 16 amino acids. J lost 5 bases, V lost 7 bases, and 14 bases had no gene match. Germline V gives CDR1 SEHNR, CDR2 FQNEAQ (reference sequence). CDR3: CASTLGQGRIVTEAFF. The CDR3 DNA reads as TGTGCCAGCACCTTGGGACAGGGAAGGATCGTGACTGAAGCTTTCTTT.

This chain connects TRBV15 to TRBJ2-7; D is ambiguous. CDR3 length: 15 amino acids. The germline V and J ends were trimmed by 2 bases and 2 bases, with 13 bases remaining between them. Looked up from germline, CDR1 is LNHNV and CDR2 is YYDKDF (reference sequence). The CDR3 nucleotides read TGTGCCACCAGCAGATCTAAAGCGACGCCCTACGAGCAGTACTTC. This encodes CATSRSKATPYEQYF.

The rearrangement uses TRBV7-2 and TRBJ1-1; D uncertain. Trimming pared 2 bases from V and 1 base from J, leaving 8 bases between. Germline V CDR1 and CDR2: SGHTA, FQGNSA. This CDR3 spans 14 amino acids. CDR3 protein: CASSLFPGNTEAFF. CDR3 DNA: TGTGCCAGCAGCTTATTCCCCGGGAACACTGAAGCTTTCTTT.

Points on this clone: In this CDR3 the conserved last residue, phenylalanine or tryptophan, is missing, so a read error is likely. The chain combines TRBV30 with TRBJ1-4; TRBD1 aligns across 7 bases. Trimming removed 5 bases from V and 5 bases from J; junction bases left unmatched: 5. The CDR3 runs 13 residues. Looked up from germline, CDR1 is GTSNPN and CDR2 is SVGIG (reference sequence). CDR3 DNA sequence: TGTGCCTGGGCCGGGACAGCGAATGAAAAACTGTTTGTT. As protein: CAWAGTANEKLFV.

This sequence joins TRBV6-5 and TRBJ2-5, with 9 nucleotides matching TRBD1. The DNA end is more similar to TRBJ2-7, so the J call may be wrong. The CDR3 sequence is 13 residues long. The germline CDR1 and CDR2 sequences are MNHEY and SVGAGI. The CDR3 is CASIKTGGYEQYF. The CDR3, as DNA: TGTGCCAGCATCAAGACAGGGGGCTACGAGCAGTACTTC.

The V and J genes are TRBV6-4 and TRBJ2-3, with 8 bases identical to TRBD2. Per germline, CDR1 MRHNA and CDR2 SNTAGT. The CDR3 consists of 14 residues. The J segment lost 2 bases and the V segment lost 4 bases, leaving 2 bases of the junction unmatched. CDR3 nucleotide sequence: TGTGCCAGCAGTGTCGGGGGGGCCACAGATACGCAGTATTTT. Translating gives CASSVGGATDTQYF.

This clone was detected once. This chain joins TRBV5-1 and TRBJ2-7; no reliable D call. Germline CDR1 SGHRS, CDR2 YFSETQ. This CDR3 contains 14 residues. Trimming shortened V by 2 bases and J by 6 bases, and 15 bases separated the two germline ends. The CDR3 region is CASSLPLATGEQYF. For the CDR3, the DNA is TGCGCCAGCAGCTTACCGTTAGCTACGGGCGAGCAGTACTTC. Together with reference TRBV5-1 and TRBJ2-7, the CDR3 gives the full variable domain: KAGVTQTPRYLIKTRGQQVTLSCSPISGHRSVSWYQQTPGQGLQFLFEYFSETQRNKGNFPGRFSGRQFSNSRSEMNVSTLELGDSALYLCASSLPLATGEQYFGPGTRLTVT.

The gene calls are TRBV23-1 and TRBJ1-1, with a tentative D call TRBD1 (5 bases). TRBV23-1 is an ORF, and what it does is uncertain. This CDR3 spans 19 amino acids. Deletions cut 0 bases from V and 2 bases from J, with 22 bases between. CDR3 nucleotides: TGCGCCAGCAGTCAATCGGGGCTCATCAGGTGGCAGAAAAACACTGAAGCTTTCTTT. Its protein product is CASSQSGLIRWQKNTEAFF.

This chain uses TRBV19 with TRBJ2-6; tentatively, D is TRBD1 (7 bases). Trimming left V 7 bases short and J 0 bases short, with 22 bases between. There are 19 residues in the CDR3. From germline, CDR1 is LNHDA and CDR2 SQIVND (reference sequence). The chain's CDR3 is CASMEGAPPFFSGANVLTF. Written as DNA, the CDR3 is TGTGCCAGTATGGAGGGGGCTCCCCCTTTCTTCTCTGGGGCCAACGTCCTGACTTTC.

The chain couples TRBV28 to TRBJ1-5; 9 bases align to TRBD1. Germline V gene lookup returns CDR1 MDHEN and CDR2 SYDVKM. Trimming at V came to 4 bases and at J to 5 bases, leaving 9 bases not matched to a gene. This CDR3 contains 16 residues. The CDR3 loop is CASSSFPGQGYQPQHF. CDR3 DNA sequence: TGTGCCAGCAGTTCATTTCCGGGACAGGGCTATCAGCCCCAGCATTTT.